This T cell receptor beta chain originates from a study of T cell responses to AZD1222 COVID-19 vaccine. The study, taken as a whole, reports: Scientists sampled the repertoires only once the peak T cell response had passed. Along spike, vaccine-associated CD4 TCRs were found throughout, with dominance at 160-218 and 743-854. White British ancestry dominated among donors, who included more females, and clonal diversity was possibly underestimated.

With regard to this clone: What it binds is not known.

This CDR3 is built from 13 residues. The data were produced by immunoSEQ multiplex PCR, yet TCRdb's version contains in-frame clones alone and is incomplete. The data show roughly 120,000 clones, roughly nine tenths seen once. The sequences come from peripheral blood, collected on day 0 of AZD1222 vaccination. The sequence came from an adult in good health. This sequence joins TRBV21-1 and TRBJ1-4. TRBV21-1 is recorded as a pseudogene. CDR3 region: CASLRLEDEKLFF. The CDR3 coding sequence is TGTGCCAGCTTGCGACTGGAGGATGAAAAACTGTTTTTT.